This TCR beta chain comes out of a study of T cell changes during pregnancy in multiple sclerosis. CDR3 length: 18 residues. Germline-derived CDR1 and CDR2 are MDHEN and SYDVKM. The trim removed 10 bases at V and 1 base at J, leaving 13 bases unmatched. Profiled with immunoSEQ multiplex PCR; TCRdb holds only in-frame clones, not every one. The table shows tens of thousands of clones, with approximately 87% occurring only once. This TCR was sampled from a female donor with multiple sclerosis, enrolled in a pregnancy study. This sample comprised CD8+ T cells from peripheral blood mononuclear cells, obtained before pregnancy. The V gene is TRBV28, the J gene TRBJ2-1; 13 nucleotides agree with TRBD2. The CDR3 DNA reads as TGTGCCACCTTACCGGGACTAGCGGGAATTTTGTCCTACAATGAGCAGTTCTTC. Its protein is CATLPGLAGILSYNEQFF.